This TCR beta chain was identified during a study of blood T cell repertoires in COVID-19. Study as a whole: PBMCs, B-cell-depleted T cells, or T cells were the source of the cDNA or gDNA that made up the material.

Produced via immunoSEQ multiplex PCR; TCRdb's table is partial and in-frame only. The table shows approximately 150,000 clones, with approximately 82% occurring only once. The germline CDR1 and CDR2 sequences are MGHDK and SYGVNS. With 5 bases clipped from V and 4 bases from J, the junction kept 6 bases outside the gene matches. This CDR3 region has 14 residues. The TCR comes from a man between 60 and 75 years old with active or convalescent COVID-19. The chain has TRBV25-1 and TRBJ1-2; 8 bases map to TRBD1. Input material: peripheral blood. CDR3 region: CASSKGDRSYGYTF. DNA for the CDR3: TGTGCCAGCAGTAAGGGGGACAGGAGCTATGGCTACACCTTC.